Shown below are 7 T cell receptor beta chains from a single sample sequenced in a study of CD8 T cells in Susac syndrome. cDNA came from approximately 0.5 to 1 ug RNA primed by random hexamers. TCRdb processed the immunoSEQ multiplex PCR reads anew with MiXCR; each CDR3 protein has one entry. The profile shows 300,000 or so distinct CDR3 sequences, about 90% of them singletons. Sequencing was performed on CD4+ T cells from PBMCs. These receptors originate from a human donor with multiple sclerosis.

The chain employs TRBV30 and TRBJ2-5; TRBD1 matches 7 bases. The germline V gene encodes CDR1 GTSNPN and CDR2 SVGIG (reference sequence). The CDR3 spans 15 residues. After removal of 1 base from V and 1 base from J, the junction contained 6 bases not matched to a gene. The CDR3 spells CAWSGPTGVQETQYF. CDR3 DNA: TGTGCCTGGAGTGGCCCTACAGGGGTCCAAGAGACCCAGTACTTC.

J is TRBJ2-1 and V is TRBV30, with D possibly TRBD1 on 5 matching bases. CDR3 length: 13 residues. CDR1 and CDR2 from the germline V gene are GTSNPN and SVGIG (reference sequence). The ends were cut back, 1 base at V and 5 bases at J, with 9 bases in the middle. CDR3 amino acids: CAWSGGRDNEQFF. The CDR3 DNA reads TGTGCCTGGAGTGGTGGCAGGGACAATGAGCAGTTCTTC.

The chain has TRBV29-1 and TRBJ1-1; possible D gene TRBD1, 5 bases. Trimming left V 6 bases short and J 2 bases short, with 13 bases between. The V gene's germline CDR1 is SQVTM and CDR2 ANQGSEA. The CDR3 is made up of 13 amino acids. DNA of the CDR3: TGCAGCGTCCGCATCGGGGGAAACACTGAAGCTTTCTTT. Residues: CSVRIGGNTEAFF.

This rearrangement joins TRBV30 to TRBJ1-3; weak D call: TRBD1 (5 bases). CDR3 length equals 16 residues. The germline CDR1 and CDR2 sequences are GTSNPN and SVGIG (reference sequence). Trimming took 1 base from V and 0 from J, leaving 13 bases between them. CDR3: CAWSALTVSSGNTIYF. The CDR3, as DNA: TGTGCCTGGAGTGCGTTGACAGTCTCCTCTGGAAACACCATATATTTT.

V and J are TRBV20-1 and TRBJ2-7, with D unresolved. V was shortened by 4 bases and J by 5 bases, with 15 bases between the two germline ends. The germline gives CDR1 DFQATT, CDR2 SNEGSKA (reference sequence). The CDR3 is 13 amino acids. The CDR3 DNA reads TGCAGTGCTACGCCGCCTTCAGTCCACGAGCAGTACTTC. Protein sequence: CSATPPSVHEQYF.

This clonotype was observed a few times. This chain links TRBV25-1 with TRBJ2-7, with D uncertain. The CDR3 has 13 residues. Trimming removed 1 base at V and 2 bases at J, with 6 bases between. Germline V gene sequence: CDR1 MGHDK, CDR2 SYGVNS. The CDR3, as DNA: TGTGCCAGCAGTGAATGGCAGACCTACGAGCAGTACTTC. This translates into CASSEWQTYEQYF.

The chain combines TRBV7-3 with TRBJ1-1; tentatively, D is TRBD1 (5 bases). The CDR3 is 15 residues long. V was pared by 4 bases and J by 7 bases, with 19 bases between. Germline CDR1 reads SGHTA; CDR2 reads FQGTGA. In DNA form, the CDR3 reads TGTGCCAGCAGCTCTTACGCCGGGGGGGTGGGTGAAGCTTTCTTT. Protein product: CASSSYAGGVGEAFF.